This is a list of T cell receptor beta chains from one sample in a study of cytomegalovirus exposure and HLA in healthy donors. This table comes from immunoSEQ multiplex PCR, and its TCRdb copy is limited to in-frame clones, with some not included. Found here are around 150,000 clones, 65% to 85% of them singletons; the top ten hold roughly 3.5%. The sequenced sample consisted of PBMCs. Receptors originate from a male donor in good health and CMV-seronegative. Both conserved end residues are trimmed from each CDR3. The order of the fields is CDR3 protein, V gene.

CDR3: ASSYPDGYT
V: TRBV6-4

CDR3: ASSFTSSGNTIY
V: TRBV27

CDR3: ASRDIQYNSPLH
V: TRBV6-5

CDR3: ASSLAISFGDEQY
V: TRBV7-9

CDR3: SVSGSSGANVLT
V: TRBV29-1

CDR3: ASSLSMGNSYEQY
V: TRBV19

CDR3: ASRGSWDRRNTGELF
V: TRBV2

CDR3: AISFQGAGDGYT
V: TRBV10-3

CDR3: ASSYSGTAYSPLH
V: TRBV6-6

CDR3: ASSTRTSGGPYNEQF
V: TRBV19

CDR3: ASSLRSSGQGYGNQPQH
V: TRBV7-3

CDR3: ASSFDSHTEAF
V: TRBV5-4

CDR3: ASSLENRETQY
V: TRBV5-6

CDR3: ASSETGGNTEAF
V: TRBV2

CDR3: ASSSTEWNEQF
V: TRBV9

CDR3: ASSETLQGAKEQY
V: TRBV2

CDR3: ARLRDRGYEQY
V: TRBV6-5

CDR3: ASSPPGQGGEQF
V: TRBV27

CDR3: ASSEGTGTYEQY
V: TRBV2

CDR3: ASSRDRGEDYGYT
V: TRBV5-4

CDR3: ASSVRAGTSSNNEQF
V: TRBV9

CDR3: ASSPGTGGGEQY
V: TRBV27

CDR3: ASSQVIGDRVNSQPQH
V: TRBV4-2

CDR3: ASSPPRTGERYEQY
V: TRBV7-9

CDR3: AIRVAENTEAF
V: TRBV10-3

CDR3: ASSLDSLDEQF
V: TRBV11-3

CDR3: ASSYLSGLAGGSTGELF
V: TRBV27

CDR3: ASSERRLVGTEAF
V: TRBV6-9

CDR3: ASSLGASNTEAF
V: TRBV5-5

CDR3: ASSPLKNTEAF
V: TRBV5-4

CDR3: AISEPSSGRANEQF
V: TRBV10-3

CDR3: ASSIDSTGNQPQH
V: TRBV19

CDR3: ASSIEVRSDNTEAF
V: TRBV19

CDR3: ASSSRDRGLEAF
V: TRBV27

CDR3: ASWTSNVAF
V: TRBV19

CDR3: ASSPGQGDEQY
V: TRBV2

CDR3: ASSVAGTGTYEQY
V: TRBV9

CDR3: ASSRTGGGETQY
V: TRBV28

CDR3: ASSLSFGEQY
V: TRBV19

CDR3: ASSLNIAGGITYEQY
V: TRBV5-1

CDR3: ASSLRGGNTEAF
V: TRBV19

CDR3: ASSRDKREGYT
V: TRBV6-5

CDR3: ASSLETTALQSEQF
V: TRBV5-6

CDR3: ASTSDGGTGPGEQY
V: TRBV10-3

CDR3: ATSQRGSYTEAF
V: TRBV15

CDR3: ATRQGGDQPQH
V: TRBV28

CDR3: ASSVSAGQTGYEQY
V: TRBV27

CDR3: ASSVVGSSYNEQF
V: TRBV9

CDR3: ASSFMTGVTYEQY
V: TRBV7-2

CDR3: ASSSTSGQGKETQY
V: TRBV28

CDR3: ASSSLQGPLRMVNTEAF
V: TRBV10-1

CDR3: ASSQGLAGINEQF
V: TRBV4-3

CDR3: ASSVLGQISNQPQH
V: TRBV19

CDR3: ASSAGTGVQETQY
V: TRBV7-9